One and the same sample provided the 5 T cell receptor beta chains below, sequenced in a study of blood T cell repertoires in COVID-19. Method: immunoSEQ multiplex PCR; TCRdb's copy keeps in-frame clones and lacks some. The sample has 350,000 or so clones; 80% to 90% are singletons. Sequenced input: peripheral blood. The receptors originated from a young woman with COVID-19, enrolled during active disease.

This clone appeared a single time. The chain links TRBV6-5 to TRBJ2-7, with D possibly matching TRBD1 (5 bases). Germline lookup yields CDR1 MNHEY and CDR2 SVGAGI. Deletions cut 2 bases from V and 3 bases from J, with 14 bases between. This CDR3 comprises 15 residues. The CDR3 loop is CASSYGQGRLYEQYF. CDR3 in DNA: TGTGCCAGCAGTTACGGGCAGGGCCGTCTCTACGAGCAGTACTTC.

V and J are TRBV14 and TRBJ2-6, with 10 positions matching TRBD1. Trimming at V came to 4 bases and at J to 2 bases, leaving 5 bases not matched to a gene. Germline CDR1 SGHDN, CDR2 FVKESK. The CDR3 spans 17 residues. The CDR3 spells CASSRSGQGTGANVLTF. As DNA, the CDR3 is TGTGCCAGCAGCCGATCGGGACAGGGGACTGGGGCCAACGTCCTGACTTTC.

The chain employs TRBV7-2 and TRBJ1-3; D call uncertain. V dropped 3 bases and J dropped 0 bases, with 9 bases sitting between them. Germline V gene lookup returns CDR1 SGHTA and CDR2 FQGNSA. This CDR3 region has 15 residues. CDR3 DNA sequence: TGTGCCAGCAGCTTTAGCCCGGCCTCTGGAAACACCATATATTTT. It specifies CASSFSPASGNTIYF.

V and J are TRBV7-9 and TRBJ2-3; a possible D gene is TRBD1 (5 bases). From germline, CDR1 is SEHNR and CDR2 FQNEAQ (reference sequence). The CDR3 covers 15 residues. V was cut by 7 bases and J by 2 bases, with 16 bases left in between. The DNA of the CDR3 is TGTGCCAGCACACTTCCTAGACAGAACACAGATACGCAGTATTTT. Protein sequence: CASTLPRQNTDTQYF.

The CDR3 DNA follows: TGTGCCAGCAGTTTATTCGGTGGGGCAGACTCTAACTATGGCTACACCTTC. It codes for CASSLFGGADSNYGYTF. The chain joins TRBV27 to TRBJ1-2; D might be TRBD1 (5 bases). The ends were cut back, 1 base at V and 0 bases at J, with 15 bases in the middle. Germline V gene data show CDR1 as MNHEY and CDR2 as SMNVEV (reference sequence). CDR3 length equals 17 residues.